The 10 T cell receptor beta chains below were found in one sample sequenced in a study of identical twins' blood T cells. TCRdb processed the 5' RACE reads anew with MiXCR; each CDR3 protein has one entry. Of approximately 1,300 distinct CDR3 sequences listed, less than 75% are singletons. Material: PBMCs. The receptor set was obtained from a woman aged 18-49 years in good health.

J is TRBJ1-3 and V is TRBV6-2 or TRBV6-3; no clear D gene. This CDR3 contains 16 residues. CDR1 and CDR2 from the germline V gene are MNHEY and SVGEGT. V gave up 6 bases and J gave up 0 bases, with 15 bases separating them. This CDR3 reads CASSSTLGSSGNTIYF. In DNA form, the CDR3 reads TGTGCCAGCAGCTCTACCCTCGGCAGCTCTGGAAACACCATATATTTT.

V and J are TRBV28 and TRBJ2-3, with D tentatively TRBD2 (6 bases). The CDR3 sequence is 13 residues long. Deletions cut 8 bases from V and 2 bases from J, with 11 bases between. Germline V gene lookup returns CDR1 MDHEN and CDR2 SYDVKM. As DNA, the CDR3 is TGTGCCAGCCGGGAGAAATCCACAGATACGCAGTATTTT. Translated: CASREKSTDTQYF.

The chain has TRBV6-2 or TRBV6-3 and TRBJ1-6; TRBD1 aligns across 8 bases. The CDR3 runs 16 residues. J gave up 6 bases and V 1 base, and 5 bases lay outside the gene matches. From germline, CDR1 is MNHEY and CDR2 SVGEGT. CDR3 loop: CASSYYGQGGNSPLHF. CDR3 DNA sequence: TGTGCCAGCAGTTACTATGGACAGGGTGGTAATTCACCCCTCCACTTT.

The rearrangement joins TRBV7-2 to TRBJ1-1, with 8 bases fitting TRBD1. The CDR3 extends over 15 amino acids. The trim removed 6 bases at V and 10 bases at J, leaving 16 bases unmatched. From germline, CDR1 is SGHTA and CDR2 FQGNSA. CDR3 sequence (DNA): TGTGCCAGCAGGGACAGGGAACGGGACGAGCCTGTAGCTTTCTTT. Translating it yields CASRDRERDEPVAFF.

This clonotype was seen a single time. The gene calls are TRBV6-2 or TRBV6-3 and TRBJ2-3; 8 positions agree with TRBD2. The junction had 7 bases not matched to a gene; V was cut back by 6 bases and J by 2 bases. This CDR3 is built from 15 residues. The germline CDR1 and CDR2 sequences are MNHEY and SVGEGT. The CDR3 DNA is TGTGCCAGCAGACCACTAGCGGTGGCCACAGATACGCAGTATTTT. Translated, it gives CASRPLAVATDTQYF.

The V gene is TRBV6-4, the J gene TRBJ1-2, with 7 nucleotides matching TRBD1. Germline loops: CDR1 MRHNA, CDR2 SNTAGT. The CDR3 length is 16 residues. J lost 6 bases, V lost 6 bases, and 16 bases had no gene match. The DNA of the CDR3 is TGTGCCAGCAGAACCTATTACGGACAGGAAAGGGATGGCTACACCTTC. Translated, it gives CASRTYYGQERDGYTF.

This clonotype has a handful of counts. The J gene is TRBJ1-1, the V gene TRBV6-5, with TRBD1 as a possible D gene (5 bases). With 0 bases removed from V and 4 bases from J, the gap between germline ends came to 9 bases. Germline CDR1 is MNHEY and CDR2 is SVGAGI. CDR3 length equals 14 residues. The CDR3 bases are TGTGCCAGCAGTTACTCAGAGGGGCCCACTGAAGCTTTCTTT. Protein: CASSYSEGPTEAFF.

The V gene is TRBV7-3, the J gene TRBJ1-5; D remains ambiguous. This CDR3 contains 13 residues. CDR1 SGHTA and CDR2 FQGTGA come from the germline V gene. Trimming removed 5 bases from V and 7 bases from J, with 12 bases in between. The CDR3 loop reads CASSLGIGQPQHF. CDR3 sequence (DNA): TGTGCCAGCAGCCTGGGGATTGGGCAGCCCCAGCATTTT.

The CDR3 loop reads CASSDRATDTQYF. The CDR3 DNA reads as TGTGCCAGCAGTGACAGGGCCACAGATACGCAGTATTTT. The chain couples TRBV6-4 to TRBJ2-3, with unresolved D. This CDR3 is built from 13 residues. Between the trimmed V and J ends, which lost 2 bases and 2 bases, there was a span of 5 bases. Germline V gene data show CDR1 as MRHNA and CDR2 as SNTAGT.

The rearrangement uses TRBV10-1 and TRBJ2-7, with TRBD2 matching over 8 bases. This CDR3 is built from 15 residues. V dropped 3 bases and J dropped 6; count of bases not matched to a gene: 10. Germline CDR1 and CDR2: WNHNN and SYGVQD (reference sequence). The CDR3 region is CASSDFGGATVEQYF. In DNA, the CDR3 is TGCGCCAGCAGTGATTTCGGGGGGGCGACGGTCGAGCAGTACTTC.